The 3 T cell receptor beta chains given below trace back to one sample, sequenced in a study of PD-1 blockade in classical Hodgkin lymphoma. Only in-frame clones appear in the TCRdb table, and some are missing; sequencing was by immunoSEQ multiplex PCR. The data show about 97,000 clones, approximately 88% seen once. Each patient experienced a relapse that followed autologous stem cell transplantation, and brentuximab vedotin exposure varied. Here the sequenced sample was peripheral blood mononuclear cells (PBMCs), taken at baseline. Every receptor here comes from a human donor with classical Hodgkin lymphoma.

This chain connects TRBV7-2 to TRBJ1-4; possibly TRBD1 for D (5 bases). The ends were cut back, 2 bases at V and 4 bases at J, with 11 bases in the middle. The germline CDR1 and CDR2 sequences are SGHTA and FQGNSA. The CDR3 loop spans 15 amino acids. This chain's CDR3 is CASSLSRQSNEKLFF. The CDR3 region has the DNA TGTGCCAGCAGCTTATCCCGACAGAGTAATGAAAAACTGTTTTTT.

The rearrangement uses TRBV5-4 and TRBJ2-3; weak D call: TRBD2 (6 bases). CDR3 length: 14 amino acids. Germline lookup yields CDR1 SGHNT and CDR2 YYREEE (reference sequence). Trimming took 4 bases from V and 3 from J, leaving 12 bases between them. The CDR3 DNA follows: TGTGCCAGCAGCCCCGGGGACTTGACAGATACGCAGTATTTT. Its protein product is CASSPGDLTDTQYF.

The table lists this clone with a count of one. The chain recombines TRBV6-1 with TRBJ1-1; D is ambiguous. Germline V gene sequence: CDR1 MNHNS, CDR2 SASEGT. V shed 6 bases and J shed 0 bases, with 11 bases lying between them. CDR3 length equals 14 residues. CDR3 in DNA: TGTGCCAGCAGCGTGACTGATTTGAACACTGAAGCTTTCTTT. Protein product: CASSVTDLNTEAFF.